The 25 T cell receptor beta chains reported below all come from one sample, sequenced in a study of T cell responses to AZD1222 COVID-19 vaccine. Libraries were prepared by immunoSEQ multiplex PCR; TCRdb keeps only in-frame clonotypes and omits some of them. The sample records 100,000 to 150,000 clones, roughly 93% being singletons. The sequencing used peripheral blood, collected on day 0 of AZD1222 vaccination. All receptors come from an adult in good health.

The gene calls are TRBV19 and TRBJ1-1; D possibly corresponds to TRBD1 (5 bases). The CDR3 is made up of 15 amino acids. Germline CDR1 and CDR2: LNHDA and SQIVND (reference sequence). V was cut by 6 bases and J by 3 bases, with 17 bases left in between. The CDR3 spells CASRGKRGVDTEAFF. As DNA, the CDR3 is TGTGCCAGTAGGGGGAAGAGAGGGGTGGACACTGAAGCTTTCTTT.

This clone appeared once. The rearrangement uses TRBV9 and TRBJ1-1; perhaps TRBD1 as D (5 bases). CDR3 length equals 12 residues. Trimming took 4 bases from V and 5 from J, leaving 9 bases between them. Germline CDR1 SGDLS, CDR2 YYNGEE. CDR3: CASSHQGTEAFF. CDR3 bases: TGTGCCAGCAGCCATCAGGGAACTGAAGCTTTCTTT.

The chain joins TRBV27 to TRBJ1-6; D is undetermined. The CDR3 consists of 13 residues. Per germline, CDR1 MNHEY and CDR2 SMNVEV (reference sequence). The ends were cut back, 9 bases at V and 4 bases at J, with 10 bases in the middle. In DNA, the CDR3 is TGTGCCAGTTCCTGGGGATATAATTCACCCCTCCACTTT. Its translation: CASSWGYNSPLHF.

The J gene is TRBJ2-7, the V gene TRBV28, with TRBD2 as a possible D gene (5 bases). The CDR3 sequence is 13 residues long. Germline CDR1 reads MDHEN; CDR2 reads SYDVKM. The ends were cut back, 7 bases at V and 1 base at J, with 11 bases in the middle. CDR3 sequence (DNA): TGTGCCAGCATACCCAGAGGGTCCTACGAGCAGTACTTC. Residues: CASIPRGSYEQYF.

With respect to this clone: A read error may produce the germline difference seen at one junction end. J is TRBJ2-4 and V is TRBV5-8; no clear D gene. The CDR3 consists of 10 residues. Germline V lookup: CDR1 SGHTS, CDR2 YDEGEE. Here the CDR3 reads CASSRTPSDF. The CDR3 coding sequence is TGTGCCAGCAGCCGGACCCCCTCTGACTTC.

The chain is built from TRBV18 and TRBJ1-1; 8 bases fit TRBD1. The CDR3 is 15 residues long. Trimming cost V 3 bases and J 1 base; bases outside gene matches: 4. Germline CDR1 and CDR2: KGHSH and LQKENI. The CDR3 here is CASSPTTGANTEAFF. The CDR3 bases are TGTGCCAGCTCACCGACGACAGGGGCGAACACTGAAGCTTTCTTT. The full variable domain, rest sourced from reference TRBV18 and TRBJ1-1, is NAGVMQNPRHLVRRRGQEARLRCSPMKGHSHVYWYRQLPEEGLKFMVYLQKENIIDESGMPKERFSAEFPKEGPSILRIQQVVRGDSAAYFCASSPTTGANTEAFFGQGTRLTVV.

The chain employs TRBV30 and TRBJ2-7; D gene uncertain. There are 11 residues in the CDR3. Germline CDR1 and CDR2: GTSNPN and SVGIG (reference sequence). V lost 2 bases, J lost 6 bases, and 8 bases lay in between. The CDR3 region has the DNA TGTGCCTGGAGTAAGTACCCCGAGCAGTACTTC. Translating gives CAWSKYPEQYF. The variable domain in full, with the rest retrieved from reference TRBV30 and TRBJ2-7, is SQTIHQWPATLVQPVGSPLSLECTVEGTSNPNLYWYRQAAGRGLQLLFYSVGIGQISSEVPQNLSASRPQDRQFILSSKKLLLSDSGFYLCAWSKYPEQYFGPGTRLTVT.

The chain links TRBV4-1 to TRBJ1-1; D uncertain. Germline V gene lookup returns CDR1 MGHRA and CDR2 YSYEKL. This CDR3 comprises 14 residues. Trimming left V 1 base short and J 2 bases short, with 8 bases between. The CDR3 nucleotides are TGCGCCAGCAGCCAAGTTCAGGCCAACACTGAAGCTTTCTTT. Amino acids: CASSQVQANTEAFF.

V is TRBV7-9 and J is TRBJ1-5; D gene ambiguous. Trimming left V 3 bases short and J 8 bases short, with 8 bases between. Germline values: CDR1 SEHNR, CDR2 FQNEAQ (reference sequence). The CDR3 spans 12 residues. The CDR3 bases are TGTGCCAGCAGCTTGCAGACGGAGCCCCAGCATTTT. It encodes CASSLQTEPQHF.

The rearrangement joins TRBV9 to TRBJ1-2; D may be TRBD1 (5 bases). Looked up from germline, CDR1 is SGDLS and CDR2 is YYNGEE. V shed 1 base and J shed 8 bases, with 12 bases lying between them. This CDR3 is built from 13 residues. The CDR3 DNA reads TGTGCCAGCAGCGTACTCGGGGCGAGAGGCTACACCTTC. It translates to CASSVLGARGYTF.

The genes are TRBV5-5 and TRBJ1-4, with unresolved D. Per the germline V gene, CDR1 is SGHKS and CDR2 is YYEKEE (reference sequence). CDR3 length: 13 amino acids. V lost 1 base and J 5 bases, leaving 6 bases between the germline ends. The CDR3, as DNA: TGTGCCAGCAGCTTGCTGACGAATGAAAAACTGTTTTTT. Its translation: CASSLLTNEKLFF.

CDR3 coding DNA: TGTGCCAGCAGTTACTCGATAGGGGGCAATCAGCCCCAGCATTTT. This gives the protein CASSYSIGGNQPQHF. The genes are TRBV6-5 and TRBJ1-5, with D tentatively TRBD1 (5 bases). Germline CDR1 is MNHEY and CDR2 is SVGAGI. Trimming left V 0 bases short and J 2 bases short, with 8 bases between. The CDR3 runs 15 residues.

The J gene is TRBJ1-5, the V gene TRBV6-5; 7 bases are a match to TRBD1. V lost 6 bases and J lost 7; bases outside the gene matches: 9. This CDR3 has 14 residues. Germline V gene data show CDR1 as MNHEY and CDR2 as SVGAGI. The CDR3 DNA is TGTGCCAGCAGCCCGACAGGGATAGGGCAGCCCCAGCATTTT. Its translation is CASSPTGIGQPQHF.

The V and J genes are TRBV29-1 and TRBJ2-2; D uncertain. Per germline, CDR1 SQVTM and CDR2 ANQGSEA. This CDR3 comprises 15 residues. V was shortened by 0 bases and J by 1 base, with 9 bases between the two germline ends. CDR3 DNA sequence: TGCAGCGTTGAAGATGCGTACCAGAACACCGGGGAGCTGTTTTTT. This translates into CSVEDAYQNTGELFF.

The J gene is TRBJ1-2, the V gene TRBV9; 8 nucleotides line up with TRBD1. Germline V lookup: CDR1 SGDLS, CDR2 YYNGEE. The CDR3 sequence is 12 residues long. Trimming cost V 3 bases and J 8 bases; bases outside gene matches: 3. The CDR3 sequence: CASSGTGSGYTF. CDR3 in DNA: TGTGCCAGCAGCGGGACAGGGAGCGGCTACACCTTC.

J is TRBJ1-2 and V is TRBV5-5, with D tentatively TRBD1 (5 bases). Per the germline V gene, CDR1 is SGHKS and CDR2 is YYEKEE (reference sequence). The CDR3 is made up of 15 amino acids. The V end was cut by 4 bases, the J end by 8 bases, with 21 bases between. CDR3 in DNA: TGTGCCAGCAGCAGAAGGACGGAGCTCGGGGCCGGCTACACCTTC. Residues: CASSRRTELGAGYTF. The full variable domain, rest sourced from reference TRBV5-5 and TRBJ1-2, is DAGVTQSPTHLIKTRGQQVTLRCSPISGHKSVSWYQQVLGQGPQFIFQYYEKEERGRGNFPDRFSARQFPNYSSELNVNALLLGDSALYLCASSRRTELGAGYTFGSGTRLTVV.

The chain recombines TRBV9 with TRBJ1-1; D might be TRBD1 (6 bases). The CDR3 is 13 residues long. The germline V and J ends were trimmed by 2 bases and 11 bases, with 16 bases remaining between them. Germline V gene data show CDR1 as SGDLS and CDR2 as YYNGEE. CDR3 sequence: CASSVGRGGEAFF. CDR3 in DNA: TGTGCCAGCAGCGTTGGTAGGGGGGGTGAGGCTTTCTTT.

The chain has TRBV6-1 and TRBJ1-2, with TRBD1 as a possible D gene (6 bases). V was pared by 1 base and J by 8 bases, with 11 bases between. This CDR3 is 13 amino acids long. Germline CDR1 MNHNS, CDR2 SASEGT. CDR3 amino acids: CASSEVGGVGYTF. The CDR3 DNA reads TGTGCCAGCAGTGAAGTGGGGGGCGTAGGCTACACCTTC.

V is TRBV9 and J is TRBJ2-1; the D is unclear. Germline CDR1 and CDR2: SGDLS and YYNGEE. The V and J ends lost 2 bases and 12 bases respectively, with 18 bases between them. The CDR3 is 14 residues long. CDR3: CASSVYGGYRMQFF. The CDR3 DNA reads as TGTGCCAGCAGCGTTTACGGTGGCTACCGAATGCAGTTCTTC.

The rearrangement joins TRBV6-5 to TRBJ1-6; D might be TRBD1 (6 bases). Germline CDR1 and CDR2: MNHEY and SVGAGI. The CDR3 is 13 residues long. Trimming removed 9 bases at V and 7 bases at J, with 13 bases between. CDR3 sequence (DNA): TGTGCCAGTAGATGGGGGCGGAATTCACCCCTCCACTTT. Residues: CASRWGRNSPLHF.

The chain combines TRBV12-3 or TRBV12-4 with TRBJ1-2; D gene unclear. V shed 1 base and J shed 8 bases, with 5 bases lying between them. The CDR3 is made up of 11 amino acids. Here the CDR3 DNA reads TGTGCCAGCAGTTTAGTTACGGGCTACACCTTC. Translation: CASSLVTGYTF.

The sample holds a few counts of this clone. The chain is built from TRBV9 and TRBJ1-5, with 10 bases lining up with TRBD1. The CDR3 is 17 amino acids. J gave up 3 bases and V 4 bases, and 10 bases lay outside the gene matches. CDR1 SGDLS and CDR2 YYNGEE come from the germline V gene. CDR3 sequence reads: CASSPWGDRGSNQPQHF. In DNA form, the CDR3 reads TGTGCCAGCAGCCCCTGGGGGGACAGGGGCTCCAATCAGCCCCAGCATTTT.

CDR3 residues: CASSLGRYYGYTF. The CDR3 DNA reads as TGTGCCAGCAGCTTAGGCAGGTACTATGGCTACACCTTC. The chain couples TRBV7-2 to TRBJ1-2; D is ambiguous. Trimming removed 1 base at V and 3 bases at J, with 6 bases between. Germline values: CDR1 SGHTA, CDR2 FQGNSA. The CDR3 is 13 amino acids.

The CDR3 DNA reads TGTGCCAGCAGCCAAAACAGGGGGCCGAATGGCTACACCTTC. Its protein is CASSQNRGPNGYTF. The V and J genes are TRBV3-1 (or the pseudogene TRBV3-2) and TRBJ1-2, with 9 bases fitting TRBD1. The CDR3 is 14 amino acids. Germline loops: CDR1 LGHDT, CDR2 YNNKEL (reference sequence). The J segment lost 6 bases and the V segment lost 2 bases, leaving 4 bases of the junction unmatched.

The rearrangement uses TRBV5-5 and TRBJ2-7; 14 bases match TRBD2. V was clipped by 0 bases and J by 5 bases; unmatched bases: 4. CDR1 is SGHKS and CDR2 is YYEKEE in the germline V gene (reference sequence). The CDR3 covers 16 residues. CDR3 in DNA: TGTGCCAGCAGCTTGGGAGGGACTAGCGGGAGCCACGAGCAGTACGTC. Its protein product is CASSLGGTSGSHEQYV.